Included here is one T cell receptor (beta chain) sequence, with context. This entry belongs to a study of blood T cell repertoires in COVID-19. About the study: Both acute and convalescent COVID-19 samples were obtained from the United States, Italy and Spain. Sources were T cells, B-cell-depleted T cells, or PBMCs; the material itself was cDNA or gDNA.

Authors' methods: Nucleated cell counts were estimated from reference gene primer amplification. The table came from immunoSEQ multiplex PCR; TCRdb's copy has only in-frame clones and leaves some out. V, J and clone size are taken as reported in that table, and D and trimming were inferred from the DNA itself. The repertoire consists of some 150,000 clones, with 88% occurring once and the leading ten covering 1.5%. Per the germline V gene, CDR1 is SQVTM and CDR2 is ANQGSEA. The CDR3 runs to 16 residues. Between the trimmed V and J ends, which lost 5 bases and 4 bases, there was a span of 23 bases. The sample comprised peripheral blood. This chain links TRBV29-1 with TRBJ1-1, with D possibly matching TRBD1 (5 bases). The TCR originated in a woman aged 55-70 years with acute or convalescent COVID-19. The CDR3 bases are TGCAGCGTTCTACCATCTTTAAGGGGAACATTCACTGAAGCTTTCTTT. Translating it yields CSVLPSLRGTFTEAFF.